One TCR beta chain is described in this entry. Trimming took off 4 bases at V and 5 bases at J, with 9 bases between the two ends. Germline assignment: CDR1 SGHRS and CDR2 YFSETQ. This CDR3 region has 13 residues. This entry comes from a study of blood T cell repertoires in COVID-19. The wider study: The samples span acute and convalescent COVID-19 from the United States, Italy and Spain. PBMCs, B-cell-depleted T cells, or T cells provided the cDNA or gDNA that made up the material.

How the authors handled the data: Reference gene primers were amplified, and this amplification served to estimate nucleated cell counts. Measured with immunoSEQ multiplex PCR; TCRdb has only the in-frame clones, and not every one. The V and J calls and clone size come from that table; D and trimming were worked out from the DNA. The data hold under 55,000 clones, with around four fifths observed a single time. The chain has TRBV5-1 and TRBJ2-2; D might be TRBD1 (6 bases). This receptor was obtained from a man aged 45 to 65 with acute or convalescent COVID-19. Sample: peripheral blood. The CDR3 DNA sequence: TGCGCCAGCAGCCCCGGACAGACCGGGGAGCTGTTTTTT. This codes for CASSPGQTGELFF.